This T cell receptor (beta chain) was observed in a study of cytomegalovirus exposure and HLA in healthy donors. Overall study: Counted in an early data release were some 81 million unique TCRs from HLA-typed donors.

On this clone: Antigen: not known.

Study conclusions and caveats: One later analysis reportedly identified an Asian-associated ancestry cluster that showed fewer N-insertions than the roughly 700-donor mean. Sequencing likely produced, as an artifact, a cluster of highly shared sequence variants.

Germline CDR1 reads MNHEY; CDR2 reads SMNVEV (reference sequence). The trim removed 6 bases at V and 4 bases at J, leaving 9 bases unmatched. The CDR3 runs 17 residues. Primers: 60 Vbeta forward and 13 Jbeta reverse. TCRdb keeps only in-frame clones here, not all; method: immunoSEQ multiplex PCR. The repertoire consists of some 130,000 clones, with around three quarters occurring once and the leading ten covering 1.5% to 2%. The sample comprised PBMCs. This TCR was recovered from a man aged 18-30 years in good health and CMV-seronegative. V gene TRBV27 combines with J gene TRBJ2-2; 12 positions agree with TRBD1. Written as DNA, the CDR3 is TGTGCCAGCAGCCCAGGAACGGGACAGGGGGCCACCGGGGAGCTGTTTTTT. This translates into CASSPGTGQGATGELFF.